This TCR beta chain was documented in a study of blood T cell repertoires in COVID-19 (dated by TCRdb to between 2020 and 2021). The study in broad terms: Samples from collaborators originated in the United States, Italy and Spain and spanned both the acute and convalescent phases of COVID-19. The prospective study material was composed of cDNA or gDNA derived from T cells, B-cell-depleted T cells, or PBMCs. Subjects who had been exposed to COVID-19, were actively infected with it, or had recovered from it provided the deeply sampled blood TCRbeta repertoires that made up the dataset. A freely available public database, intended as a resource for researchers studying the immune response to SARS-CoV-2, is where the repertoires were released. The samples were drawn from the first 160 participants of the ongoing ImmuneRACE study and from roughly 1,300 subjects provided by 6 global collaborators. Sample metadata almost always included a de-identified subject ID, COVID-19 status, age in years and sex. HLA class I and class II types, where available, came from metadata supplied by the sample provider rather than from assay-based typing. The full study reports these points: How much clinical and demographic metadata was included differed by source and by participant, and the metadata was provided uncurated.

TCRbeta CDR3 regions were amplified from genomic DNA by means of the immunoSEQ Assay, a bias-controlled multiplex PCR. From the authors' description of their analysis: Within the assay, amplification of reference gene primers was used to estimate how many nucleated cells each sample contained. To quantify the absolute abundance of each unique TCRbeta CDR3 rearrangement, sequence reads were collapsed and filtered. For each sample, productive Simpson clonality was calculated as the square root of Simpson's diversity index across productive rearrangements. The source is immuneACCESS, and TCRdb retained only in-frame sequences with V and J called. Part of the clones is not carried over; for the studies checked, unresolved V genes explain less than half of this, and the remainder is unexplained. V and J calls and clone size are those listed in that table; D and trimming were worked out from the DNA. The sample includes hundreds of thousands of clones, with 90% observed a single time. Around 1.7% of the sample lies in the top ten.

Trimming removed 1 base from V and 0 bases from J, leaving 16 bases between the germline ends. From the germline V gene (reference sequence), CDR1 is LNHNV and CDR2 is YYDKDF. From the cysteine through the phenylalanine, the CDR3 covers 18 amino acids. Left in the record is the CDR3 DNA by itself, 54 bases read in frame from the first base. Enrolling through a virtual design, the prospective study's participants ranged in age from roughly 18 to 95 years and lived across about two dozen United States geographic areas. In the prospective study, cohorts were assigned on the basis of participant-reported clinical history obtained from a screening survey and a study questionnaire. Each participant in the prospective study had whole blood, serum and a nasopharyngeal or oropharyngeal swab collected by mobile phlebotomists. Additional blood draws and questionnaires over an approximately two-month period could optionally be provided by prospective study participants. Before DNA extraction, blood samples from the prospective study were shipped at room temperature or frozen.

Only one count was recorded for this clone. What antigen it recognizes has not been identified. Base qualities were left out, and no much larger clone turns up one base away. Source material: PBMCs or T cells enriched from blood (not recorded which). The rearrangement joined TRBV15 to TRBJ1-3, and TRBD1 may be the D gene, going by 6 matching bases. The receptor was derived from a woman younger than 30 with acute COVID-19. The CDR3 protein is CATSRGQANSFSGNTIYF. The DNA sequence reads TGTGCCACCAGCAGAGGACAGGCTAATAGCTTCTCTGGAAACACCATATATTTT.